This T cell receptor (beta chain) is drawn from a study of T cell responses to AZD1222 COVID-19 vaccine. Study details: Second doses that came at about 4 or about 12 weeks were put together.

To note about this clone: Its antigen is as yet unknown.

The V end lost 3 bases, the J end lost 0 bases, and 10 bases lay between the germline ends. The CDR3 consists of 15 residues. Germline assignment: CDR1 SGHRS and CDR2 YFSETQ. Repertoires were generated with immunoSEQ multiplex PCR, while TCRdb's copy carries only in-frame clones and drops some. The sample holds about 130,000 clones, about 85% seen once. Study-level results: Reports indicate that nearly half of spike-specific TCRs are directed at unmutated variant regions. Across spike, vaccine-associated CD4 TCRs were found, dominant at 160-218 and 743-854.

The sequence came from an adult in good health. Source: peripheral blood, taken on day 0 of AZD1222 vaccination. The chain combines TRBV5-1 with TRBJ1-3, with a possible D match to TRBD1 (6 bases). The CDR3 reads CASSSGQPSGNTIYF. The DNA for the CDR3 is TGCGCCAGCAGCTCAGGACAGCCCTCTGGAAACACCATATATTTT.